The 28 T cell receptor beta chains listed next were all sequenced from one sample in a study of T cell responses to AZD1222 COVID-19 vaccine. Sequencing was performed with immunoSEQ multiplex PCR; in TCRdb, only in-frame clones are kept and a portion is missing. This repertoire shows some 140,000 clones, roughly 90% found once; its top ten account for approximately 17%. Sequenced material: peripheral blood, taken on day 0 of AZD1222 vaccination. These receptors were obtained from an adult in good health.

The V call is TRBV9, the J call TRBJ1-5, with a weak D call TRBD1 (5 bases). The CDR3 is 16 residues long. CDR1 and CDR2 (germline): SGDLS, YYNGEE. V shed 2 bases and J shed 0 bases, with 12 bases lying between them. CDR3 DNA sequence: TGTGCCAGCAGCGTGGGGGGGGGATATAGCAATCAGCCCCAGCATTTT. Amino acid sequence: CASSVGGGYSNQPQHF.

This clone was found once. The chain carries TRBV7-9 and TRBJ2-7, with D perhaps matching TRBD2 (6 bases). V gave up 4 bases and J gave up 0 bases, with 13 bases separating them. Germline loops: CDR1 SEHNR, CDR2 FQNEAQ (reference sequence). This CDR3 is 15 amino acids long. The DNA for the CDR3 is TGTGCCAGCAGCTGGGGGGAACTAAGCTCCTACGAGCAGTACTTC. It codes for CASSWGELSSYEQYF.

This clone has just a few counts. CDR3 nucleotide sequence: TGTGCCAGCTCACCACCCAGGACTAGCGGTGGTGAGCAGTTCTTC. Translation gives CASSPPRTSGGEQFF. J is TRBJ2-1 and V is TRBV18, with 10 nucleotides matching TRBD2. This CDR3 has 15 residues. V trimming: 0 bases; J trimming: 9 bases; junction bases outside the gene matches: 5. Per germline, CDR1 KGHSH and CDR2 LQKENI.

The V call is TRBV5-1, the J call TRBJ1-2; TRBD1 aligns across 8 bases. Germline V CDR1 and CDR2: SGHRS, YFSETQ. J was trimmed by 8 bases and V by 1 base; bases with no gene match: 7. This CDR3 is 14 amino acids long. CDR3: CASSLTQGARGYTF. CDR3 DNA sequence: TGCGCCAGCAGCTTGACCCAGGGGGCTCGGGGCTACACCTTC.

The chain recombines TRBV29-1 with TRBJ1-2; the D is unclear. CDR1 is SQVTM, CDR2 ANQGSEA, per germline. V shed 7 bases and J shed 2 bases, with 8 bases lying between them. The CDR3 runs 11 residues. The CDR3 protein is CSAGWNYGYTF. The CDR3 DNA follows: TGCAGCGCCGGATGGAACTATGGCTACACCTTC.

The chain couples TRBV27 to TRBJ1-1, with D perhaps TRBD1 (6 bases). The CDR3 length is 15 residues. Trimming removed 7 bases at V and 1 base at J, with 16 bases between. Germline V gives CDR1 MNHEY, CDR2 SMNVEV (reference sequence). The CDR3 region is CASKGGQGWNTEAFF. The DNA of the CDR3 is TGTGCCAGCAAGGGGGGGCAGGGTTGGAACACTGAAGCTTTCTTT.

This clone was seen a handful of times. The chain couples TRBV6-5 to TRBJ2-7; TRBD1 matches 11 bases. CDR3 length equals 14 residues. Germline CDR1 is MNHEY and CDR2 is SVGAGI. After removal of 6 bases from V and 2 bases from J, the junction contained 3 bases not matched to a gene. The CDR3 nucleotides read TGTGCCAGCAGAAGGACAGGGGGCGCCTACGAGCAGTACTTC. It yields the protein CASRRTGGAYEQYF.

The J gene is TRBJ2-1, the V gene TRBV7-3; 8 bases agree with TRBD2. The V gene end was trimmed by 5 bases and the J gene end by 9 bases; junction bases not matched to a gene: 15. CDR1 and CDR2 (germline): SGHTA, FQGTGA. This CDR3 spans 16 amino acids. CDR3 coding DNA: TGTGCCAGCAGCATTGTCCCAGCGGGGGCGAGGGGTGAGCAGTTCTTC. This codes for CASSIVPAGARGEQFF.

The chain employs TRBV5-1 and TRBJ2-3, with 7 nucleotides matching TRBD1. The CDR3 extends over 17 amino acids. Trimming took 7 bases from V and 3 from J; bases not matched to a gene: 17. Germline V lookup: CDR1 SGHRS, CDR2 YFSETQ. For the CDR3, the DNA is TGCGCCAGCCAAACCAACGTCAGGGGGTTCAGTACAGATACGCAGTATTTT. It codes for CASQTNVRGFSTDTQYF.

The chain carries TRBV5-1 and TRBJ2-2; TRBD1 might be the D (5 bases). Per the germline V gene, CDR1 is SGHRS and CDR2 is YFSETQ. This CDR3 contains 16 residues. V shed 0 bases and J shed 6 bases, with 15 bases lying between them. The CDR3 nucleotides are TGCGCCAGCAGCTTGGTAGCTCAGGGTGACGCCGGGGAGCTGTTTTTT. Its translation: CASSLVAQGDAGELFF.

The V call is TRBV5-1, the J call TRBJ2-1; tentative D call: TRBD2 (5 bases). CDR1 SGHRS and CDR2 YFSETQ come from the germline V gene. The V gene lost 6 bases and the J gene lost 3 bases, with 16 bases spanning the gap. The CDR3 runs 15 residues. CDR3 region: CASTPSGSLYNEQFF. The CDR3 coding sequence is TGCGCCAGCACCCCGAGCGGATCCCTCTACAATGAGCAGTTCTTC.

V and J are TRBV11-1 and TRBJ1-2; unclear D gene. V gave up 5 bases and J gave up 1 base, with 5 bases separating them. Germline V CDR1 and CDR2: SGHAT, FQDESV (reference sequence). CDR3 length: 12 amino acids. Here the CDR3 DNA reads TGTGCCAGCAGCCACCTTAACTATGGCTACACCTTC. Residues: CASSHLNYGYTF.

V usage is TRBV7-2 and J usage is TRBJ1-6, with D maybe TRBD1 (5 bases). The CDR3 covers 13 residues. Trimming removed 1 base at V and 11 bases at J, with 9 bases between. Germline V gene lookup returns CDR1 SGHTA and CDR2 FQGNSA. The CDR3 loop is CASSLGMGPPLHF. CDR3 bases: TGTGCCAGCAGCTTAGGGATGGGGCCACCCCTCCACTTT.

The chain employs TRBV7-9 and TRBJ2-7; the D is unclear. The CDR3 loop spans 16 amino acids. Trimming removed 6 bases at V and 4 bases at J, with 22 bases between. Per the germline V gene, CDR1 is SEHNR and CDR2 is FQNEAQ (reference sequence). Here the CDR3 DNA reads TGTGCCAGCAGTCTAGTCGTGGCGGAGTCCCATTACGAGCAGTACTTC. Protein product: CASSLVVAESHYEQYF.

The chain joins TRBV7-2 to TRBJ1-3; no clear D gene. The CDR3 is 16 amino acids. Germline CDR1 is SGHTA and CDR2 is FQGNSA. V shed 2 bases and J shed 0 bases, with 11 bases lying between them. CDR3 in amino acids: CASSLQIQTSGNTIYF. CDR3 sequence (DNA): TGTGCCAGCAGCTTACAAATCCAAACCTCTGGAAACACCATATATTTT.

The chain combines TRBV3-1 (or the pseudogene TRBV3-2) with TRBJ1-3; unclear D gene. The V gene's germline CDR1 is LGHDT and CDR2 YNNKEL (reference sequence). V gave up 3 bases and J gave up 7 bases, with 13 bases separating them. The CDR3 covers 14 residues. In DNA, the CDR3 is TGTGCCAGCAGCCAGGGGAGGCTATGGAACACCATATATTTT. Amino acids: CASSQGRLWNTIYF.

This clone was observed a single time. The chain combines TRBV14 with TRBJ1-2; the match to TRBD1 covers 8 bases. This CDR3 region has 18 residues. The ends lost 1 base at V and 8 bases at J; junction bases unmatched: 18. The germline V gene has CDR1 SGHDN and CDR2 FVKESK. In DNA form, the CDR3 reads TGTGCCAGCAGCCAAGTAGTACCCGACGCGACAGGGGATAGGGGCTACACCTTC. It codes for CASSQVVPDATGDRGYTF.

V gene TRBV5-4 combines with J gene TRBJ2-5, with 10 bases identical to TRBD1. V trimming: 5 bases; J trimming: 5 bases; junction bases outside the gene matches: 3. The CDR3 is 13 amino acids. Germline V lookup: CDR1 SGHNT, CDR2 YYREEE (reference sequence). The CDR3, as DNA: TGTGCCAGCAGGGGACAGGGGAGGGAGACCCAGTACTTC. This encodes CASRGQGRETQYF.

V and J are TRBV9 and TRBJ1-1; D possibly corresponds to TRBD1 (6 bases). Deletions cut 4 bases from V and 5 bases from J, with 15 bases between. In germline, CDR1 is SGDLS, CDR2 YYNGEE. The CDR3 has 14 residues. DNA for the CDR3: TGTGCCAGCAGCTCATTTCCAGGGGATACTGAAGCTTTCTTT. Protein product: CASSSFPGDTEAFF. Supplemented by reference TRBV9 and TRBJ1-1, the full variable domain reads DSGVTQTPKHLITATGQRVTLRCSPRSGDLSVYWYQQSLDQGLQFLIQYYNGEERAKGNILERFSAQQFPDLHSELNLSSLELGDSALYFCASSSFPGDTEAFFGQGTRLTVV.

The chain is built from TRBV5-1 and TRBJ1-5; D might be TRBD1 (5 bases). Trimming pared 4 bases from V and 9 bases from J, leaving 14 bases between. This CDR3 has 13 residues. Per the germline V gene, CDR1 is SGHRS and CDR2 is YFSETQ. This CDR3 is CASSLDGAGPQHF. As DNA, the CDR3 is TGCGCCAGCAGCCTGGACGGGGCTGGGCCCCAGCATTTT.

This chain uses TRBV19 with TRBJ1-1; 8 bases line up with TRBD1. CDR1 and CDR2 (germline): LNHDA, SQIVND (reference sequence). V lost 7 bases to trimming and J lost 0 bases; unmatched junction nucleotides: 10. The CDR3 consists of 16 residues. For the CDR3, the DNA is TGTGCCAGTAAACCCAGGGGGCGAATGATGAACACTGAAGCTTTCTTT. It yields the protein CASKPRGRMMNTEAFF.

The chain is built from TRBV9 and TRBJ2-3; 11 bases are shared with TRBD1. CDR3 length: 16 amino acids. After removal of 0 bases from V and 5 bases from J, the junction contained 5 bases not matched to a gene. Germline CDR1 reads SGDLS; CDR2 reads YYNGEE. CDR3 region: CASSVGGQGAKDTQYF. For the CDR3, the DNA is TGTGCCAGCAGCGTAGGCGGACAGGGGGCGAAAGATACGCAGTATTTT. Full variable domain (outside the CDR3, taken from reference TRBV9 and TRBJ2-3): DSGVTQTPKHLITATGQRVTLRCSPRSGDLSVYWYQQSLDQGLQFLIQYYNGEERAKGNILERFSAQQFPDLHSELNLSSLELGDSALYFCASSVGGQGAKDTQYFGPGTRLTVL.

The V and J genes are TRBV7-2 and TRBJ2-7; 8 nucleotides match TRBD2. The germline gives CDR1 SGHTA, CDR2 FQGNSA. This CDR3 is 16 amino acids long. J was trimmed by 2 bases and V by 2 bases; bases with no gene match: 8. The CDR3 nucleotides are TGTGCCAGCAGCTTATGGCGGGGGGCCGGCCCCTACGAGCAGTACTTC. Its translation: CASSLWRGAGPYEQYF. Full variable domain (rest looked up from reference TRBV7-2 and TRBJ2-7): GAGVSQSPSNKVTEKGKDVELRCDPISGHTALYWYRQSLGQGLEFLIYFQGNSAPDKSGLPSDRFSAERTGGSVSTLTIQRTQQEDSAVYLCASSLWRGAGPYEQYFGPGTRLTVT.

The chain uses TRBV5-1 and TRBJ1-5; D is ambiguous. There are 13 residues in the CDR3. V was shortened by 2 bases and J by 5 bases, with 8 bases between the two germline ends. Germline lookup yields CDR1 SGHRS and CDR2 YFSETQ. CDR3 residues: CASSFNGDQPQHF. The CDR3 nucleotides read TGCGCCAGCAGCTTCAATGGGGATCAGCCCCAGCATTTT.

J is TRBJ1-3 and V is TRBV10-1; tentative D call: TRBD1 (6 bases). Germline CDR1 and CDR2: WNHNN and SYGVQD (reference sequence). This CDR3 has 13 residues. V lost 8 bases to trimming and J lost 4 bases, with 12 bases between them. The CDR3 protein is CASLGGGGNTIYF. The DNA of the CDR3 is TGCGCCAGCTTGGGAGGGGGAGGAAACACCATATATTTT.

This chain joins TRBV28 and TRBJ1-2, with D possibly TRBD1 on 5 matching bases. Looked up from germline, CDR1 is MDHEN and CDR2 is SYDVKM. Trimming left V 6 bases short and J 0 bases short, with 17 bases between. This CDR3 comprises 16 residues. DNA of the CDR3: TGTGCCAGCAGGCCCACGGGGCGCACGGCTAACTATGGCTACACCTTC. Its translation: CASRPTGRTANYGYTF.

This chain connects TRBV5-1 to TRBJ1-2; D is uncertain. The CDR3 runs to 14 residues. Deletions cut 5 bases from V and 7 bases from J, with 18 bases between. Looked up from germline, CDR1 is SGHRS and CDR2 is YFSETQ. The CDR3 loop is CASSLIPGGGGYTF. In DNA form, the CDR3 reads TGCGCCAGCAGTCTTATTCCTGGAGGCGGTGGCTACACCTTC.

This chain uses TRBV11-2 with TRBJ1-1; D remains unclear. V was trimmed by 2 bases and J by 10 bases, leaving 11 bases between them. The CDR3 is made up of 12 amino acids. Germline assignment: CDR1 SGHAT and CDR2 FQNNGV. CDR3 nucleotide sequence: TGTGCCAGCAGCTTAACCGCCAACGGAGCTTTCTTT. This sequence encodes CASSLTANGAFF. Complete variable domain (other parts from reference TRBV11-2 and TRBJ1-1): EAGVAQSPRYKIIEKRQSVAFWCNPISGHATLYWYQQILGQGPKLLIQFQNNGVVDDSQLPKDRFSAERLKGVDSTLKIQPAKLEDSAVYLCASSLTANGAFFGQGTRLTVV.